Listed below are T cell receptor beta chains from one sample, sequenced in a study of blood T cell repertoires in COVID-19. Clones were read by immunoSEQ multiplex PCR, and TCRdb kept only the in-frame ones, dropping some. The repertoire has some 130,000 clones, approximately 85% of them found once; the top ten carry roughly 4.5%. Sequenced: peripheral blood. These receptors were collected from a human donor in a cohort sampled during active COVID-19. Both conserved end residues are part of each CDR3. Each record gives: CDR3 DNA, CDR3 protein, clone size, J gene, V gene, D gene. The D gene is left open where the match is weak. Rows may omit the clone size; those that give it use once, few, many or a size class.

CDR3 DNA: TGCGCCAGCAGCCAAGAGTATAGCCCGCAAGAGACCCAGTACTTC
CDR3 protein: CASSQEYSPQETQYF
clone size: once
J gene: TRBJ2-5
V gene: TRBV4-3
D gene: .

CDR3 DNA: TGTGCCAGCAGCCGATGGACAGGAGATACCAATGAAAAACTGTTTTTT
CDR3 protein: CASSRWTGDTNEKLFF
clone size: .
J gene: TRBJ1-4
V gene: TRBV7-9
D gene: TRBD1

CDR3 DNA: TGTGCCAGCAAACCGACCACTACCTCCTATGGCTACACCTTC
CDR3 protein: CASKPTTTSYGYTF
clone size: .
J gene: TRBJ1-2
V gene: TRBV5-5
D gene: .

CDR3 DNA: TGTGCCAGCACCCCCCGTGGGCAAATTAACTATGGCTACACCTTC
CDR3 protein: CASTPRGQINYGYTF
clone size: .
J gene: TRBJ1-2
V gene: TRBV6-6
D gene: .

CDR3 DNA: TGTGCCAGCAACCCTGGTTGGGGGGTCAAGGGCACCTTC
CDR3 protein: CASNPGWGVKGTF
clone size: few
J gene: TRBJ1-2
V gene: TRBV6-5
D gene: .

CDR3 DNA: TGTGCCTGGAGTATACAGCAGCCCCCCTACGAGCAGTACTTC
CDR3 protein: CAWSIQQPPYEQYF
clone size: once
J gene: TRBJ2-7
V gene: TRBV30
D gene: .

CDR3 DNA: TGTGCCAGCAGCTTAGTAGCAACTAGCGGGCGAATGGCCATTCAGTACTTC
CDR3 protein: CASSLVATSGRMAIQYF
clone size: .
J gene: TRBJ2-4
V gene: TRBV7-2
D gene: TRBD2

CDR3 DNA: TGTGCCAGCGGATCGAACAGGGGGCAACGGGACACTGAAGCTTTCTTT
CDR3 protein: CASGSNRGQRDTEAFF
clone size: .
J gene: TRBJ1-1
V gene: TRBV9
D gene: TRBD1

CDR3 DNA: TGTGCCAGCAGTTCCCGGGCGGGAAGAGGTGGAAACACCATATATTTT
CDR3 protein: CASSSRAGRGGNTIYF
clone size: .
J gene: TRBJ1-3
V gene: TRBV28
D gene: .

CDR3 DNA: TGTGCCAGCAGCGTAGCCCCAACGAACACCGGGGAGCTGTTTTTT
CDR3 protein: CASSVAPTNTGELFF
clone size: .
J gene: TRBJ2-2
V gene: TRBV9
D gene: .

CDR3 DNA: TGTGCCAGCAGCCGCGAGCGGGGGGGCCCCAATGAGCAGTTCTTC
CDR3 protein: CASSRERGGPNEQFF
clone size: .
J gene: TRBJ2-1
V gene: TRBV7-3
D gene: TRBD2

CDR3 DNA: TGCAGCGCCAGGACAGGGCTCAGCTATGGCTACACCTTC
CDR3 protein: CSARTGLSYGYTF
clone size: .
J gene: TRBJ1-2
V gene: TRBV29-1
D gene: TRBD1

CDR3 DNA: TGTGCCAGCAGCTTAGCAGGGTTCCTAGGCGAGCAGTACTTC
CDR3 protein: CASSLAGFLGEQYF
clone size: .
J gene: TRBJ2-7
V gene: TRBV11-2
D gene: .

CDR3 DNA: TGTGCCAGCAGTTACTCCGACAGTTCTGGCTACACCTTC
CDR3 protein: CASSYSDSSGYTF
clone size: .
J gene: TRBJ1-2
V gene: TRBV6-6
D gene: .

CDR3 DNA: TGTGCCAGCAGCCGGGGCCTTGAGCAGTTCTTC
CDR3 protein: CASSRGLEQFF
clone size: .
J gene: TRBJ2-1
V gene: TRBV7-8
D gene: .

CDR3 DNA: TGTGCCAGCAGCCAACGTACTGGTGGCTACACCTTC
CDR3 protein: CASSQRTGGYTF
clone size: few
J gene: TRBJ1-2
V gene: TRBV5-4
D gene: .

CDR3 DNA: TGCAGCGTTGTAAGCACAGATACGCAGTATTTT
CDR3 protein: CSVVSTDTQYF
clone size: .
J gene: TRBJ2-3
V gene: TRBV29-1
D gene: .

CDR3 DNA: TGTGCCAGCAGCTTAGGACAGGGTTCCTACAATGAGCAGTTCTTC
CDR3 protein: CASSLGQGSYNEQFF
clone size: once
J gene: TRBJ2-1
V gene: TRBV11-3
D gene: TRBD1

CDR3 DNA: TGTGCCAGCAGCGTAGGCCCCAGCGGGGTCAATGAGCAGTTCTTC
CDR3 protein: CASSVGPSGVNEQFF
clone size: .
J gene: TRBJ2-1
V gene: TRBV9
D gene: TRBD2

CDR3 DNA: TGCAGTGCTAGTCCTAGCTCGGAGACCCAGTACTTC
CDR3 protein: CSASPSSETQYF
clone size: .
J gene: TRBJ2-5
V gene: TRBV20-1
D gene: .

CDR3 DNA: TGCAGTGCAGTCGGGATAGAGACCCAGTACTTC
CDR3 protein: CSAVGIETQYF
clone size: .
J gene: TRBJ2-5
V gene: TRBV20-1
D gene: .

CDR3 DNA: TGTGCCAGCAGCTTGGATGGGACAGCGACTGAAGCTTTCTTT
CDR3 protein: CASSLDGTATEAFF
clone size: .
J gene: TRBJ1-1
V gene: TRBV5-4
D gene: TRBD1

CDR3 DNA: TGTGCCAGCAGTGAAAGTCTCGGTCGGCCCCTCCACTTT
CDR3 protein: CASSESLGRPLHF
clone size: few
J gene: TRBJ1-6
V gene: TRBV6-1
D gene: .

CDR3 DNA: TGTGCCTGGAGTAGGACAGGAGGCACAGATACGCAGTATTTT
CDR3 protein: CAWSRTGGTDTQYF
clone size: .
J gene: TRBJ2-3
V gene: TRBV30
D gene: TRBD1

CDR3 DNA: TGTGCCAGTAGTCAACAGGGGGTAAGGACTGAAGCTTTCTTT
CDR3 protein: CASSQQGVRTEAFF
clone size: .
J gene: TRBJ1-1
V gene: TRBV19
D gene: TRBD1

CDR3 DNA: TGCGCCAGCAGCTTTGGGCCACCCTTAGAGCAGTACTTC
CDR3 protein: CASSFGPPLEQYF
clone size: .
J gene: TRBJ2-7
V gene: TRBV5-1
D gene: .

CDR3 DNA: TGTGCCAGCAGCGTTAGACAGCTCGGCACAGATACGCAGTATTTT
CDR3 protein: CASSVRQLGTDTQYF
clone size: few
J gene: TRBJ2-3
V gene: TRBV9
D gene: .

CDR3 DNA: TGTGCCAGCAGTTCTTACAGGGGGCAAGAGACCCAGTACTTC
CDR3 protein: CASSSYRGQETQYF
clone size: once
J gene: TRBJ2-5
V gene: TRBV27
D gene: TRBD1

CDR3 DNA: TGTGCCAGCAGCTTAGAGACACTGCCCCAGCATTTT
CDR3 protein: CASSLETLPQHF
clone size: .
J gene: TRBJ1-5
V gene: TRBV7-9
D gene: .

CDR3 DNA: TGTGCCAGCAGTTCCCCGGGGGGGGAGCAGTTCTTC
CDR3 protein: CASSSPGGEQFF
clone size: once
J gene: TRBJ2-1
V gene: TRBV6-5
D gene: TRBD2

CDR3 DNA: TGTGCCAGCAGTCAAACAGGGGGCGGGAGGAGGAATGAGCAGTTCTTC
CDR3 protein: CASSQTGGGRRNEQFF
clone size: .
J gene: TRBJ2-1
V gene: TRBV3-1/TRBV3-2
D gene: .

CDR3 DNA: TGTGCCAGCAGTTACGTGGTAGGGGGCACTGAAGCTTTCTTT
CDR3 protein: CASSYVVGGTEAFF
clone size: .
J gene: TRBJ1-1
V gene: TRBV6-2/TRBV6-3
D gene: .

CDR3 DNA: TGCGCCAGCAGCTTTGTAGCGGGGGCCGCATACGAGCAGTACTTC
CDR3 protein: CASSFVAGAAYEQYF
clone size: .
J gene: TRBJ2-7
V gene: TRBV5-1
D gene: TRBD2

CDR3 DNA: TGTGCCAGCAGTCGCCCCGGGACAGGGGGCCTTGGAAACACCATATATTTT
CDR3 protein: CASSRPGTGGLGNTIYF
clone size: .
J gene: TRBJ1-3
V gene: TRBV6-2/TRBV6-3
D gene: TRBD1

CDR3 DNA: TGTGCCAGCAGCTTAACGACAGGGGTAAATGAAAAACTGTTTTTT
CDR3 protein: CASSLTTGVNEKLFF
clone size: .
J gene: TRBJ1-4
V gene: TRBV7-9
D gene: TRBD1

CDR3 DNA: TGTGCCAGTAGTGCGGACACCCCCAATCAGCCCCAGCATTTT
CDR3 protein: CASSADTPNQPQHF
clone size: .
J gene: TRBJ1-5
V gene: TRBV19
D gene: .

CDR3 DNA: TGTGCCTGGGCCGAGGGGGGGCTTGCTAACTATGGCTACACCTTC
CDR3 protein: CAWAEGGLANYGYTF
clone size: .
J gene: TRBJ1-2
V gene: TRBV30
D gene: .

CDR3 DNA: TGTGCCAGCAGTTTATCGGCTAGCGGTGAGCAGTTCTTC
CDR3 protein: CASSLSASGEQFF
clone size: .
J gene: TRBJ2-1
V gene: TRBV12-3/TRBV12-4
D gene: TRBD2

CDR3 DNA: TGTGCCAGCAGCTTAGCGGGTCGGGGTTTAGAGCAGTACTTC
CDR3 protein: CASSLAGRGLEQYF
clone size: few
J gene: TRBJ2-7
V gene: TRBV7-2
D gene: .

CDR3 DNA: TGTGCCAGCAGTGGAGGGGGTCCCCAGCATTTT
CDR3 protein: CASSGGGPQHF
clone size: many
J gene: TRBJ1-5
V gene: TRBV2
D gene: .

CDR3 DNA: TGTGCCAGTAGCAAGACGGGGGACTCAGATACGCAGTATTTT
CDR3 protein: CASSKTGDSDTQYF
clone size: .
J gene: TRBJ2-3
V gene: TRBV19
D gene: .

CDR3 DNA: TGTGCCAGCAGCTTACAGGGTGCAGGCTATGGCTACACCTTC
CDR3 protein: CASSLQGAGYGYTF
clone size: .
J gene: TRBJ1-2
V gene: TRBV7-2
D gene: .

CDR3 DNA: TGTGCCAGCAGCCAAGGGTGGACAGGGGATCAAGAGACCCAGTACTTC
CDR3 protein: CASSQGWTGDQETQYF
clone size: .
J gene: TRBJ2-5
V gene: TRBV3-1/TRBV3-2
D gene: TRBD1

CDR3 DNA: TGTGCCAGTATCTCTAGCGGGGGGGCCCTTGGTCTCTACAATGAGCAGTTCTTC
CDR3 protein: CASISSGGALGLYNEQFF
clone size: .
J gene: TRBJ2-1
V gene: TRBV19
D gene: TRBD2

CDR3 DNA: TGTGCCAGCAGCCAAGTACAGGGCGTGGGAACAGATACGCAGTATTTT
CDR3 protein: CASSQVQGVGTDTQYF
clone size: .
J gene: TRBJ2-3
V gene: TRBV14
D gene: .

CDR3 DNA: TGTGCCAGTAGTACCCTGGGGGGGTTAGGATCACCCCTCCACTTT
CDR3 protein: CASSTLGGLGSPLHF
clone size: few
J gene: TRBJ1-6
V gene: TRBV19
D gene: .

CDR3 DNA: TGTGCCAGCAGTTTGGCTGGAGGGCCCAACTATGGCTACACCTTC
CDR3 protein: CASSLAGGPNYGYTF
clone size: .
J gene: TRBJ1-2
V gene: TRBV27
D gene: .

CDR3 DNA: TGCGCCAGCATGAATAACAGGAACTACAATGAGCAGTTCTTC
CDR3 protein: CASMNNRNYNEQFF
clone size: .
J gene: TRBJ2-1
V gene: TRBV5-1
D gene: .

CDR3 DNA: TGTGCCAGCAGTTCGGACAGTTCCTACAATGAGCAGTTCTTC
CDR3 protein: CASSSDSSYNEQFF
clone size: .
J gene: TRBJ2-1
V gene: TRBV6-2/TRBV6-3
D gene: .

CDR3 DNA: TGTGCCAGTACGACTAGCGGGAGAACTTACAATGAGCAGTTCTTC
CDR3 protein: CASTTSGRTYNEQFF
clone size: .
J gene: TRBJ2-1
V gene: TRBV19
D gene: TRBD2

CDR3 DNA: TGTGCCAGCAGTCTAGGGGCGATTGAAGCTTTCTTT
CDR3 protein: CASSLGAIEAFF
clone size: .
J gene: TRBJ1-1
V gene: TRBV6-2/TRBV6-3
D gene: .

CDR3 DNA: TGCGCCAGCAGCTTGGGGGGGGGTCGTACCCAAGAGACCCAGTACTTC
CDR3 protein: CASSLGGGRTQETQYF
clone size: .
J gene: TRBJ2-5
V gene: TRBV5-1
D gene: TRBD2

CDR3 DNA: TGCAGCGTTGAAGATCCCCTCGACAGGGAAAAATACAACACCATATATTTT
CDR3 protein: CSVEDPLDREKYNTIYF
clone size: few
J gene: TRBJ1-3
V gene: TRBV29-1
D gene: TRBD1